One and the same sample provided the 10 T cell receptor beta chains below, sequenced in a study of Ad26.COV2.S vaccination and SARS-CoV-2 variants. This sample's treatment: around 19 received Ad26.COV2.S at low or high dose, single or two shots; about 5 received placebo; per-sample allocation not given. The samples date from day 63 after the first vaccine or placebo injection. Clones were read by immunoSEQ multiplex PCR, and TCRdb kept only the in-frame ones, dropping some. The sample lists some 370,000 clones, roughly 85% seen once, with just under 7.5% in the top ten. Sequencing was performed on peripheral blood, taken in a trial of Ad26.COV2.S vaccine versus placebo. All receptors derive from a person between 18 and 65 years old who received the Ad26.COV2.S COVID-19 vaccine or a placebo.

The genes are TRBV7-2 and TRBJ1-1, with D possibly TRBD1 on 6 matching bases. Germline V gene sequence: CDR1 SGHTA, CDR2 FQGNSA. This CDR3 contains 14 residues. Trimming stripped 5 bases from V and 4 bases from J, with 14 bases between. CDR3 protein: CASSGHRVSTEAFF. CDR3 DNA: TGTGCCAGCAGCGGTCACAGGGTGAGCACTGAAGCTTTCTTT. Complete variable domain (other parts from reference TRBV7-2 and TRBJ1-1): GAGVSQSPSNKVTEKGKDVELRCDPISGHTALYWYRQSLGQGLEFLIYFQGNSAPDKSGLPSDRFSAERTGGSVSTLTIQRTQQEDSAVYLCASSGHRVSTEAFFGQGTRLTVV.

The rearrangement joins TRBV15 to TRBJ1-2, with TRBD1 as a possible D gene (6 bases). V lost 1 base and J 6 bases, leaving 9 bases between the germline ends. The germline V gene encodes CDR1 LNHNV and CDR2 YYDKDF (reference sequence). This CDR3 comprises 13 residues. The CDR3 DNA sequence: TGTGCCACCAGCAGAGGGACAGACCATGGCTACACCTTC. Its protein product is CATSRGTDHGYTF.

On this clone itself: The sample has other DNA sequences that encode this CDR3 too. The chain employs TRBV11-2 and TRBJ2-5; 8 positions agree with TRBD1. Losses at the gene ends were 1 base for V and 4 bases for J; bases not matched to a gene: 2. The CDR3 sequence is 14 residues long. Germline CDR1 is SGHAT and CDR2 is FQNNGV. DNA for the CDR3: TGTGCCAGCAGCTTAGGTACAGGGGGAGAGACCCAGTACTTC. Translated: CASSLGTGGETQYF.

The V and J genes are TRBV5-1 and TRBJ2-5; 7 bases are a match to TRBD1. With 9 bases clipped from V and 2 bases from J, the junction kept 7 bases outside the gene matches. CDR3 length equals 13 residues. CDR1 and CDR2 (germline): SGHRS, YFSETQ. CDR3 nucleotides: TGCGCCACCCGAGGGACAGCTCAAGAGACCCAGTACTTC. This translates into CATRGTAQETQYF.

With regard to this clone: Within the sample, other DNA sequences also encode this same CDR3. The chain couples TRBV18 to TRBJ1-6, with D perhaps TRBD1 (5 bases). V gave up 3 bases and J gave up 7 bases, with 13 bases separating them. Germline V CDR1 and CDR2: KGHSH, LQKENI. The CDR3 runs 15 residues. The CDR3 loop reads CASSPPGANNSPLHF. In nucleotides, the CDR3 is TGTGCCAGCTCACCCCCTGGGGCCAACAATTCACCCCTCCACTTT. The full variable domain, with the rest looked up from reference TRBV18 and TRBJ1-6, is NAGVMQNPRHLVRRRGQEARLRCSPMKGHSHVYWYRQLPEEGLKFMVYLQKENIIDESGMPKERFSAEFPKEGPSILRIQQVVRGDSAAYFCASSPPGANNSPLHFGNGTRLTVT.

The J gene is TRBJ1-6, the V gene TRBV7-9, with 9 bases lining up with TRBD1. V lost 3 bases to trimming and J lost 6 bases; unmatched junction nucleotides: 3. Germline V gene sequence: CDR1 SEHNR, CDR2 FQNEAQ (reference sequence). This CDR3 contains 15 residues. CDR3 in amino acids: CASSLGQGPNSPLHF. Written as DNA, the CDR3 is TGTGCCAGCAGCTTGGGACAGGGACCTAATTCACCCCTCCACTTT.

The CDR3 region is CASSSGPPDTQYF. CDR3 DNA sequence: TGTGCCAGCAGTTCCGGACCGCCAGATACGCAGTATTTT. The chain recombines TRBV7-3 with TRBJ2-3; D is unclear. The CDR3 loop spans 13 amino acids. CDR1 is SGHTA and CDR2 is FQGTGA in the germline V gene. Trimming pared 6 bases from V and 4 bases from J, leaving 11 bases between.

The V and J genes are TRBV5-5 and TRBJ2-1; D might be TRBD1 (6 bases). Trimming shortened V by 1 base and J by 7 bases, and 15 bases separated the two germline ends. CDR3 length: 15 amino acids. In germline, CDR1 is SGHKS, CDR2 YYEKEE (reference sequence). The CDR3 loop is CASSLWDTPGNEQFF. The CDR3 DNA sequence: TGTGCCAGCAGCTTGTGGGACACCCCAGGAAATGAGCAGTTCTTC.

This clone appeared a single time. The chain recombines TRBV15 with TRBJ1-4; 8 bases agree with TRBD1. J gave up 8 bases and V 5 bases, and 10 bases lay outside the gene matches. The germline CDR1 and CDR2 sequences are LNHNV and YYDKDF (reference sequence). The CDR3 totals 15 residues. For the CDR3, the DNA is TGTGCCACCAGCGGGATAGACAGGGGAGACGAAAAACTGTTTTTT. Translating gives CATSGIDRGDEKLFF.

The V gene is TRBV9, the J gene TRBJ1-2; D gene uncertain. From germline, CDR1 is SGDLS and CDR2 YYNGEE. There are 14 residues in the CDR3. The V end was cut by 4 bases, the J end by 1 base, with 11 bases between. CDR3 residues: CASSQTSSNYGYTF. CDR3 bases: TGTGCCAGCAGCCAGACATCTAGTAACTATGGCTACACCTTC.